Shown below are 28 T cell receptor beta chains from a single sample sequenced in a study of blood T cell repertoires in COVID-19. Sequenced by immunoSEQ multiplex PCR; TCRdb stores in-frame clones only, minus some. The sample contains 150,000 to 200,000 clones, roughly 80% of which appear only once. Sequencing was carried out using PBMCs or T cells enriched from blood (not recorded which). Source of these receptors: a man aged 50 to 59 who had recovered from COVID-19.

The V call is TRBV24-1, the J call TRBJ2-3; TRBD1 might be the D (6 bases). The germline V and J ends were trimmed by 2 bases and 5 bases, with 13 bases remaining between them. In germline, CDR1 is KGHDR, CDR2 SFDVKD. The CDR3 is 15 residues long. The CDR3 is CATSDSAPGVDTQYF. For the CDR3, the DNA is TGTGCCACCAGTGATTCCGCTCCAGGGGTAGATACGCAGTATTTT.

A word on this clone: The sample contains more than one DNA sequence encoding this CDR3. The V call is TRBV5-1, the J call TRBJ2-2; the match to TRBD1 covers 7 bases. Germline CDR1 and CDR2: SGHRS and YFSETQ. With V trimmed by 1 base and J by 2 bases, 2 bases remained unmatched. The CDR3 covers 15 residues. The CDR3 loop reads CASSLSGGNTGELFF. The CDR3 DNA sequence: TGCGCCAGCAGCTTGTCAGGGGGAAACACCGGGGAGCTGTTTTTT.

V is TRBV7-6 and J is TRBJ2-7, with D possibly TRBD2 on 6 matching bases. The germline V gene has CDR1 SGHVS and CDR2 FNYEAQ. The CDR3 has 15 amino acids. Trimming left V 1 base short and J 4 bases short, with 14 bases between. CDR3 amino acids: CASSLVGGGVYEQYF. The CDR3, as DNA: TGTGCCAGCAGCTTAGTCGGGGGTGGTGTGTACGAGCAGTACTTC.

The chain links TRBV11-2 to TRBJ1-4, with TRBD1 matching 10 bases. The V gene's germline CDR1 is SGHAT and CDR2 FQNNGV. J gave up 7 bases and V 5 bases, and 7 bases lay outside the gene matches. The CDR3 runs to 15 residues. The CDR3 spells CASSGRGTGVEKLFF. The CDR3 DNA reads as TGTGCCAGCAGCGGACGCGGGACAGGGGTTGAAAAACTGTTTTTT.

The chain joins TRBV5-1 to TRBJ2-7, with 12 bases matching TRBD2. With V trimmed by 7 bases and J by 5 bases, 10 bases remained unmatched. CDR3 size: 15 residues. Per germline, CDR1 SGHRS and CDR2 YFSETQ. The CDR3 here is CASCVGTSGRNEQYF. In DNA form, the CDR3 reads TGCGCCAGCTGTGTAGGTACTAGCGGGAGGAACGAGCAGTACTTC.

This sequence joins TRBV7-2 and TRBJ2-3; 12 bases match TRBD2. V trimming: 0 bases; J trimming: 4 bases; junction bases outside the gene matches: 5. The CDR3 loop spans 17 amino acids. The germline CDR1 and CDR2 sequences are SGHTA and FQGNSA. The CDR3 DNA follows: TGTGCCAGCAGCTTAGCGCTGACTAGCGGGGGTTCAGATACGCAGTATTTT. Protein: CASSLALTSGGSDTQYF.

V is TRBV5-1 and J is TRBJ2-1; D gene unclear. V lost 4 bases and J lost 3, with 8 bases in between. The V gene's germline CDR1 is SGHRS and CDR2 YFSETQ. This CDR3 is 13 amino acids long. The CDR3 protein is CASSAGGYNEQFF. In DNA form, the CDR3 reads TGCGCCAGCAGCGCCGGCGGCTACAATGAGCAGTTCTTC.

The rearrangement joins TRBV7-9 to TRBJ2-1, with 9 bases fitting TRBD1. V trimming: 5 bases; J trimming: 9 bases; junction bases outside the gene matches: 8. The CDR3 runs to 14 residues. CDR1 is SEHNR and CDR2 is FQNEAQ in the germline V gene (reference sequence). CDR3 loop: CASSADRGLGEQFF. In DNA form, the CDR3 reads TGTGCCAGCAGCGCTGACAGGGGGTTGGGTGAGCAGTTCTTC.

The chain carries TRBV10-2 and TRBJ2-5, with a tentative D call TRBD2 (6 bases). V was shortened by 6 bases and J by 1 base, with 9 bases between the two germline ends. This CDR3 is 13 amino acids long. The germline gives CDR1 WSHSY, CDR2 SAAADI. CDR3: CASSGTVQETQYF. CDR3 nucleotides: TGCGCCAGCAGCGGGACTGTCCAAGAGACCCAGTACTTC.

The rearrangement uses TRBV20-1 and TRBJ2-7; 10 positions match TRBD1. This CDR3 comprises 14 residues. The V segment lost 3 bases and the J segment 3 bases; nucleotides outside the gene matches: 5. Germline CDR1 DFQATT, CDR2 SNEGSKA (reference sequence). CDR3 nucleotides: TGCAGTGCTAGTAACAGGGACAGGGGCTACGAGCAGTACTTC. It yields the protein CSASNRDRGYEQYF.

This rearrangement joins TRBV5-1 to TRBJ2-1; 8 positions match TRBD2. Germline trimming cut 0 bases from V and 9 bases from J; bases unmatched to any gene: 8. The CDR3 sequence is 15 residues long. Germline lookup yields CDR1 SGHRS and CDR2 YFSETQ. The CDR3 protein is CASSLAGAGAGEQFF. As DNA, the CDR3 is TGCGCCAGCAGCTTGGCCGGAGCGGGGGCTGGTGAGCAGTTCTTC. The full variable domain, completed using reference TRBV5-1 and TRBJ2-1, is KAGVTQTPRYLIKTRGQQVTLSCSPISGHRSVSWYQQTPGQGLQFLFEYFSETQRNKGNFPGRFSGRQFSNSRSEMNVSTLELGDSALYLCASSLAGAGAGEQFFGPGTRLTVL.

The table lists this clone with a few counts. The CDR3 here is CASSQLTGEAFF. CDR3 sequence (DNA): TGTGCCAGCAGCCAATTAACAGGCGAAGCTTTCTTT. The rearrangement uses TRBV3-1 (or the pseudogene TRBV3-2) and TRBJ1-1, with D possibly matching TRBD1 (5 bases). Between the trimmed V and J ends, which lost 2 bases and 8 bases, there was a span of 9 bases. Germline CDR1 and CDR2: LGHDT and YNNKEL (reference sequence). This CDR3 spans 12 amino acids.

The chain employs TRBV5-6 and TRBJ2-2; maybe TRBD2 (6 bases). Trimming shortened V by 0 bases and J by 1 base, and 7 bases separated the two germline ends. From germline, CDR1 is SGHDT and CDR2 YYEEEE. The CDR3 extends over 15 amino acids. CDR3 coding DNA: TGTGCCAGCAGCTTGGGACTAGGGAACACCGGGGAGCTGTTTTTT. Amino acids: CASSLGLGNTGELFF.

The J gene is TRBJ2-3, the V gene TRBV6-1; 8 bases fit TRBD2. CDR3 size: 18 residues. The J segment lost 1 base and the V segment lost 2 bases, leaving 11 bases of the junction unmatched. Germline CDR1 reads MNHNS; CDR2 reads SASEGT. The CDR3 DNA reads TGTGCCAGCAGTGAATTCGGGAGGGGCGTTCGGGGCACAGATACGCAGTATTTT. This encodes CASSEFGRGVRGTDTQYF.

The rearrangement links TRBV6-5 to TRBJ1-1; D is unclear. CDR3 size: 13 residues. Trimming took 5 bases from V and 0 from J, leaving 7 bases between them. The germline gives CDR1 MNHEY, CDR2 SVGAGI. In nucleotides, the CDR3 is TGTGCCAGCAGTAAAACAGTGAACACTGAAGCTTTCTTT. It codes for CASSKTVNTEAFF.

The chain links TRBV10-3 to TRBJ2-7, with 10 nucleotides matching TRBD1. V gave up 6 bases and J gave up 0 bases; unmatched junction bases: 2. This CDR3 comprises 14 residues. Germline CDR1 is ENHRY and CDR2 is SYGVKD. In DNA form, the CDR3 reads TGTGCCATCAGGGACAGGGGGAACTCCTACGAGCAGTACTTC. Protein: CAIRDRGNSYEQYF.

The CDR3 here is CASSLAPGLGSFF. The CDR3 DNA sequence: TGTGCCAGCAGCTTGGCTCCGGGACTAGGGTCCTTCTTC. The chain links TRBV7-9 to TRBJ2-1, with 8 bases identical to TRBD2. The V gene's germline CDR1 is SEHNR and CDR2 FQNEAQ (reference sequence). V shed 3 bases and J 16 bases; nucleotides not matched to a gene: 11. CDR3 length equals 13 residues.

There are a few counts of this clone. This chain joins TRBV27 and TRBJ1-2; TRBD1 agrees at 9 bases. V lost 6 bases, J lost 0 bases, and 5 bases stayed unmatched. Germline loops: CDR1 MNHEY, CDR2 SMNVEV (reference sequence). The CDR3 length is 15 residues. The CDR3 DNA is TGTGCCAGCAGGCCCCGGACAGGGGCTAACTATGGCTACACCTTC. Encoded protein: CASRPRTGANYGYTF.

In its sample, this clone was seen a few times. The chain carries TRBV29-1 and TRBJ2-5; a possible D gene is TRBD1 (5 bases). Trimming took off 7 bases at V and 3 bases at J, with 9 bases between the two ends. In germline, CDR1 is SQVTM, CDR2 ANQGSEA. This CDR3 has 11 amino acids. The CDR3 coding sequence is TGCAGCGGGACAATAAAAGAGACCCAGTACTTC. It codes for CSGTIKETQYF.

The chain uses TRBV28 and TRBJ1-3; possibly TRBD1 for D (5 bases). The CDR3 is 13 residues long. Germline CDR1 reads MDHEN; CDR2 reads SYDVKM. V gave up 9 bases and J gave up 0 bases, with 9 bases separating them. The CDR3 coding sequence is TGTGCCAGTTTGGGGCTCTCTGGAAACACCATATATTTT. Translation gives CASLGLSGNTIYF.

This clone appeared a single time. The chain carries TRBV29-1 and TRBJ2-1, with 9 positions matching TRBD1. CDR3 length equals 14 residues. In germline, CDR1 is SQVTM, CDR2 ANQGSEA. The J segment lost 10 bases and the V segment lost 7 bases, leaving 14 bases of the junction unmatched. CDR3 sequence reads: CSGTGTGRFGEQFF. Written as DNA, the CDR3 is TGCAGCGGTACCGGGACAGGGAGGTTCGGGGAGCAGTTCTTC.

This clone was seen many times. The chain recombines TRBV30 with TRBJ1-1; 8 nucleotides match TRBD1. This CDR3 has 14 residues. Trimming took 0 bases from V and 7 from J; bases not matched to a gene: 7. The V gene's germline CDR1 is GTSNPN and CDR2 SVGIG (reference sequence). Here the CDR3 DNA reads TGTGCCTGGAGTGTACCAGGGGGCAAGGGTGAAGCTTTCTTT. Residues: CAWSVPGGKGEAFF.

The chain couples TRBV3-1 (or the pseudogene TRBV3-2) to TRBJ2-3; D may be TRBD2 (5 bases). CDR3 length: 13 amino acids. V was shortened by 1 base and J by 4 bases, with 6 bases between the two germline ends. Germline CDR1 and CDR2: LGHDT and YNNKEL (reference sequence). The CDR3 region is CASSQVGADTQYF. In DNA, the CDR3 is TGTGCCAGCAGCCAAGTGGGAGCAGATACGCAGTATTTT.

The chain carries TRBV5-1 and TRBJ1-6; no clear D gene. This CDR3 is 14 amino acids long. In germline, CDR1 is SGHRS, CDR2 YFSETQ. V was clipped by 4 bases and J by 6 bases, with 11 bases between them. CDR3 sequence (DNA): TGCGCCAGCAGCCCTCCTGGCCGTAATTCACCCCTCCACTTT. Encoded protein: CASSPPGRNSPLHF.

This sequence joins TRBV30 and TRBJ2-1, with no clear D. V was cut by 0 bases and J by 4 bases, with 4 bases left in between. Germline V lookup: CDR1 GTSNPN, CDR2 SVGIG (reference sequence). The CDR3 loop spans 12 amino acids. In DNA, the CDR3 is TGTGCCTGGAGTGTATCGTACAATGAGCAGTTCTTC. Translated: CAWSVSYNEQFF.

Here the CDR3 reads CASRLTGVGTEAFF. CDR3 nucleotide sequence: TGTGCCAGCAGGCTGACAGGGGTTGGGACTGAAGCTTTCTTT. V and J are TRBV6-5 and TRBJ1-1; 8 nucleotides line up with TRBD1. Germline lookup yields CDR1 MNHEY and CDR2 SVGAGI. The CDR3 extends over 14 amino acids. The J segment lost 5 bases and the V segment lost 6 bases, leaving 8 bases of the junction unmatched.

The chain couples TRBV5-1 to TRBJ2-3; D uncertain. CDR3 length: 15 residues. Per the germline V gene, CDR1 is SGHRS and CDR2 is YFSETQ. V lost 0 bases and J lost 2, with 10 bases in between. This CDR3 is CASSLGEAYTDTQYF. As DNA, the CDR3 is TGCGCCAGCAGCTTGGGCGAGGCTTACACAGATACGCAGTATTTT.

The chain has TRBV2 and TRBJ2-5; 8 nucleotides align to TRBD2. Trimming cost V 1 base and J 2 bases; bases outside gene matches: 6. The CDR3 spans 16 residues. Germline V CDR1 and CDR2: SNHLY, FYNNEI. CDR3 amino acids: CASSEEAAGAQETQYF. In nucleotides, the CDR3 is TGTGCCAGCAGTGAAGAGGCAGCGGGAGCTCAAGAGACCCAGTACTTC.